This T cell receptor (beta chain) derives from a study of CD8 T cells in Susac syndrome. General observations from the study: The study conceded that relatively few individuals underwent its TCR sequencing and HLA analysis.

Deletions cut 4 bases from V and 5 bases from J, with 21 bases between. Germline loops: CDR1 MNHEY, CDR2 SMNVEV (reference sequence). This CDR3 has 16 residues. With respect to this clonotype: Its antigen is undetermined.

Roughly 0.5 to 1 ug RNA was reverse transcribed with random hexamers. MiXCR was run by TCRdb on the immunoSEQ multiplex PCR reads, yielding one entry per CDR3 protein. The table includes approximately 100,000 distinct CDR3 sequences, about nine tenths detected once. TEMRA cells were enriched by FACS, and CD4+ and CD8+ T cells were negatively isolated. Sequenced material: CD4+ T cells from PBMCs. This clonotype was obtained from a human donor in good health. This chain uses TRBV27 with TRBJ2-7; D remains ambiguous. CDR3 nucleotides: TGTGCCAGCAGTTCGGTTGGGTGGGAATCGCGCGACGAGCAGTACTTC. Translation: CASSSVGWESRDEQYF.